This T cell receptor beta chain was sequenced for a study of shared clonotypes between healthy human individuals. Study overall: Sampling drew on donors who were a couple of women and a few men aged 18 to 49. Study outcomes and limitations: Estimated clonotype richness was generally higher in naive than memory subsets.

The CDR3 spans 17 residues. CDR1 MDHEN and CDR2 SYDVKM come from the germline V gene. V trimming: 2 bases; J trimming: 0 bases; junction bases outside the gene matches: 5. Concerning this clone itself: Its target is unknown.

Assay runs were performed at deep level. Sequenced by immunoSEQ multiplex PCR; TCRdb stores in-frame clones only, minus some. Among over a million clones listed, approximately 98% were seen once. The CD4+ fraction was divided into a CD45RA+ naive subset and a CD45RA-negative memory subset. Sequenced sample: naive CD4+ T cells sorted from blood. Subset here: CD45RA+ positively selected. This clonotype was sampled from a man aged 25-40 years in good health. This chain uses TRBV28 with TRBJ2-2, with 8 bases identical to TRBD2. CDR3 nucleotides: TGTGCCAGCAGTTTACAGGAGGGACTAGCGAACACCGGGGAGCTGTTTTTT. The encoded protein is CASSLQEGLANTGELFF.